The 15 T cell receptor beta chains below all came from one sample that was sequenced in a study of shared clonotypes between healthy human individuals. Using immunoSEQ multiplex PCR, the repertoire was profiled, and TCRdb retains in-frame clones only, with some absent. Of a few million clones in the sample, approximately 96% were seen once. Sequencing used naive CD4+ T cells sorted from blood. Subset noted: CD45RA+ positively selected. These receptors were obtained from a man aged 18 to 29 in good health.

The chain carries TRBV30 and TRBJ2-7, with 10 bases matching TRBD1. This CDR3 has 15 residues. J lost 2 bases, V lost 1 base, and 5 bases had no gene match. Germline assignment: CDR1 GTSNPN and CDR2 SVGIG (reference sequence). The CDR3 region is CAWSDRDRGTYEQYF. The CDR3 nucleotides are TGTGCCTGGAGTGACCGGGACAGGGGCACCTACGAGCAGTACTTC.

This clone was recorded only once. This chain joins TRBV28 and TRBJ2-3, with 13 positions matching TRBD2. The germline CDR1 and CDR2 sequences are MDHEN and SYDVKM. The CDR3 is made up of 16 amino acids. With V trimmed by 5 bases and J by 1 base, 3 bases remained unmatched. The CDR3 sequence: CASSIGTSGGTDTQYF. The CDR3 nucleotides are TGTGCCAGCAGTATAGGGACTAGCGGGGGCACAGATACGCAGTATTTT. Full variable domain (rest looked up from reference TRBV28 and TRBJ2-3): DVKVTQSSRYLVKRTGEKVFLECVQDMDHENMFWYRQDPGLGLRLIYFSYDVKMKEKGDIPEGYSVSREKKERFSLILESASTNQTSMYLCASSIGTSGGTDTQYFGPGTRLTVL.

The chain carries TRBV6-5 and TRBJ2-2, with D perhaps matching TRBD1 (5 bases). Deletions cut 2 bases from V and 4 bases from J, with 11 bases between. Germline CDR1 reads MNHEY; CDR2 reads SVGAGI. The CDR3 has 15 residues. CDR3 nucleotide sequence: TGTGCCAGCAGTTACGCGACAGCCCCCACCGGGGAGCTGTTTTTT. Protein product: CASSYATAPTGELFF.

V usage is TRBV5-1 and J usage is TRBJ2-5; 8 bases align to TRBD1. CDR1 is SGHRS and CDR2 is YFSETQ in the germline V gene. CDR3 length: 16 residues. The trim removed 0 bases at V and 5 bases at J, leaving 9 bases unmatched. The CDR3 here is CASSLAGTGEGETQYF. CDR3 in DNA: TGCGCCAGCAGCTTGGCCGGGACAGGTGAAGGGGAGACCCAGTACTTC.

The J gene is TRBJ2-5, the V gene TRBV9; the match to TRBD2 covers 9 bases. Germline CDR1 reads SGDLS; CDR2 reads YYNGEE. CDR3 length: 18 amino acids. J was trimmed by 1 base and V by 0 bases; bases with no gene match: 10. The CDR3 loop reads CASSVGLGVTSGQETQYF. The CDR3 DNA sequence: TGTGCCAGCAGCGTAGGGCTTGGGGTGACTAGCGGCCAAGAGACCCAGTACTTC.

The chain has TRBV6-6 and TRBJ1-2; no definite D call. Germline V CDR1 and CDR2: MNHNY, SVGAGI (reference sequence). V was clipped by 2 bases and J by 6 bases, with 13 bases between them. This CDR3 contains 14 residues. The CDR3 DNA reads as TGTGCCAGCAGTTACCCCGGCCAGGCTGATGGCTACACCTTC. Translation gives CASSYPGQADGYTF.

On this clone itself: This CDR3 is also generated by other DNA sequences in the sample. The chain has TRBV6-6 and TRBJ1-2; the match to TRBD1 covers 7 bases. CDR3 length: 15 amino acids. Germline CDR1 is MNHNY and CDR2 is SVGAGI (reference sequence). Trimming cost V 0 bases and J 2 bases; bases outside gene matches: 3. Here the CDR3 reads CASSYSGGANYGYTF. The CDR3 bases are TGTGCCAGCAGTTACTCAGGGGGCGCGAACTATGGCTACACCTTC.

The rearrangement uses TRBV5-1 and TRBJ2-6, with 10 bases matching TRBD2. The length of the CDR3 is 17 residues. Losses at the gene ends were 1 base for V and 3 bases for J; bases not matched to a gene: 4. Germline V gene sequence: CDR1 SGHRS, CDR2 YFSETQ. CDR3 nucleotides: TGCGCCAGCAGCTTGAGTCTAGCGGGAGTTGGGGCCAACGTCCTGACTTTC. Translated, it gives CASSLSLAGVGANVLTF.

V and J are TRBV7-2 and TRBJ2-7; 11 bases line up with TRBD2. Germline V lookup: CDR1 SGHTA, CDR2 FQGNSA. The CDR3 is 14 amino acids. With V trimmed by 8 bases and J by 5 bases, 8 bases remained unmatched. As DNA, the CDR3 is TGTGCCAGCGGGATCCTAGCGGGAGGCCACGAGCAGTACTTC. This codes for CASGILAGGHEQYF.

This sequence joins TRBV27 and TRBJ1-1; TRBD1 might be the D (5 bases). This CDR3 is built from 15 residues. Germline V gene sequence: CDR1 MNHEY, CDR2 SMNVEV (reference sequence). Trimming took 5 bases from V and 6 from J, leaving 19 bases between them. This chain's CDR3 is CASSTGDSFFPEAFF. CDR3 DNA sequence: TGTGCCAGCAGTACCGGGGACTCATTTTTTCCTGAAGCTTTCTTT.

CDR3 sequence reads: CASASLTASGDEQFF. Written as DNA, the CDR3 is TGCGCCAGCGCTAGCCTGACTGCCTCAGGTGATGAGCAGTTCTTC. The V and J genes are TRBV5-1 and TRBJ2-1, with a weak D call TRBD2 (5 bases). Trimming removed 7 bases at V and 8 bases at J, with 22 bases between. CDR3 length: 15 amino acids. The germline V gene has CDR1 SGHRS and CDR2 YFSETQ.

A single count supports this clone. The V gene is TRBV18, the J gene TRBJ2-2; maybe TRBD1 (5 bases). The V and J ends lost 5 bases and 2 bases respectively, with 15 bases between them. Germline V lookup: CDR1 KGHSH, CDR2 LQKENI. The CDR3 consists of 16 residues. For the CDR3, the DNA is TGTGCCAGCTCAGTACTTGGACAATCAAACACCGGGGAGCTGTTTTTT. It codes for CASSVLGQSNTGELFF.

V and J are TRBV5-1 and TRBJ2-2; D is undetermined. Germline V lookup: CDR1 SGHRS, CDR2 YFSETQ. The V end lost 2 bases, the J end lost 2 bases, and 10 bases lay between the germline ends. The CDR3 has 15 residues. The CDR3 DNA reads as TGCGCCAGCAGCTTTGAACTACAAAACACCGGGGAGCTGTTTTTT. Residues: CASSFELQNTGELFF.

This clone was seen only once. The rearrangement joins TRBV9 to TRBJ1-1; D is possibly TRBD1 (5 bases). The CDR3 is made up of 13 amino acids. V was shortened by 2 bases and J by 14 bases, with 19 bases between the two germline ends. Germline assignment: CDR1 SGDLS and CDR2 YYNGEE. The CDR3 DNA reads TGTGCCAGCAGCGTGGGGGACGGGCGGGATGTCTTCTTT. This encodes CASSVGDGRDVFF.

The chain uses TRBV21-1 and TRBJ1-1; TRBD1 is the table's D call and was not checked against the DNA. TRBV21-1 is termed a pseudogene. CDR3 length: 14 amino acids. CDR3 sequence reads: CASSKTGCVTEAFF. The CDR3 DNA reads TGTGCCAGCAGCAAAACAGGGTGCGTCACTGAAGCTTTCTTT.